Listed below are T cell receptor beta chains from one sample, sequenced in a study of regulatory T cells in long-lasting Graves disease. TCRdb fed the multiplex PCR reads into MiXCR, producing one record per CDR3 protein. The sample consists of 560,000 or so distinct CDR3 sequences, 15% to 20% of them appearing once. Separately, the same data were catalogued under a study of T cells in Graves' hyperthyroidism and ophthalmopathy.

The sequenced sample was peripheral blood mononuclear cells (PBMCs), obtained at new diagnosis, from a patient treated with antithyroid drugs. The receptors derive from a man aged 18 to 29 with Graves disease. CDR3s include the opening cysteine and the closing phenylalanine or tryptophan. The D gene is left open where the match is weak. Size tells how often a clone was seen (once, few, many) or the class of an expanded clone, and some rows leave it out.

size | D | J | V | DNA | CDR3
many | NA | TRBJ1-1 | TRBV20-1 | TGCAGTGCTCTTGAGCGGTTACGGGACACTGAAGCTTTCTTT | CSALERLRDTEAFF
NA | NA | TRBJ2-7 | TRBV6-1 | TGTGCCACCATTATAGGGTCGGCAGTCTCCTACGAGCAGTACTTC | CATIIGSAVSYEQYF
few | TRBD1 | TRBJ2-7 | TRBV5-1 | TGCGCCAGCAGCTTATCGGGACAGGGGACCTACGAGCAGTACTTC | CASSLSGQGTYEQYF
NA | TRBD2 | TRBJ2-3 | TRBV28 | TGTGCCAGCAGTTCAGGACTAGCGGGAGGGCCGGCTGGGCCAGATACGCAGTATTTT | CASSSGLAGGPAGPDTQYF
NA | NA | TRBJ1-5 | TRBV19 | TGTGCCAGTAGTATAGCAGGGGGCAATCAGCCCCAGCATTTT | CASSIAGGNQPQHF
many | TRBD1 | TRBJ2-3 | TRBV12-3/TRBV12-4 | TGTGCCAGCAGTGACAGGGAACCTTATACGCAGTATTTT | CASSDREPYTQYF
many | TRBD2 | TRBJ2-1 | TRBV20-1 | TGCAGTGCTAGAGAACAAAGCGGGAGAGCCTACAATGAGCAGTTCTTC | CSAREQSGRAYNEQFF
many | TRBD1 | TRBJ2-5 | TRBV30 | TGTGCCTGGAGTGTCCGGGACAGGGGCACGAAGACCCAGTACTTC | CAWSVRDRGTKTQYF
many | NA | TRBJ2-7 | TRBV28 | TGTGCCATTTTTGACAAACTATTCTACGAGCAGTACTTC | CAIFDKLFYEQYF
many | TRBD1 | TRBJ1-2 | TRBV2 | TGTGCCAGCAACCCCGGGACAGGGCCTGGCTACACCTTC | CASNPGTGPGYTF
NA | TRBD2 | TRBJ2-7 | TRBV5-4 | TGTGCCAGCAGCCCCCTAGGCGGGAGGGCCTACGAGCAGTACTTC | CASSPLGGRAYEQYF
many | TRBD1 | TRBJ1-1 | TRBV20-1 | TGCAGTGCTATCCCCACCGAAGGACAGGGGACTTTCTTT | CSAIPTEGQGTFF
few | NA | TRBJ2-1 | TRBV7-2 | TGTGCCAGCAGCCTACCGGGACGGATCAATGAGCAGTTCTTC | CASSLPGRINEQFF
many | TRBD2 | TRBJ2-5 | TRBV9 | TGTGCCAGCAGCGTAGGGACTAGCGGGAGGCAAGAGACCCAGTACTTC | CASSVGTSGRQETQYF
many | NA | TRBJ1-4 | TRBV7-6 | TGTGCCAGCAGCTCCTCAGGGGATAAGCTGTTTTTT | CASSSSGDKLFF
NA | NA | TRBJ2-4 | TRBV13 | TGTGCCAGCAGCCACAGTCCTATGCTAGCCAAAAACATTCAGTACTTC | CASSHSPMLAKNIQYF
few | TRBD2 | TRBJ2-3 | TRBV15 | TGTGCCACCAGCAGGTTTAATAGCGGGTTTGAGGAGTATACGCAGTATTTT | CATSRFNSGFEEYTQYF
many | TRBD1 | TRBJ2-7 | TRBV6-1 | TGTGCCAGCAGTGAAGGGGACAGGCGATACGAGCAGTACTTC | CASSEGDRRYEQYF
NA | TRBD1 | TRBJ2-7 | TRBV13 | TGTGCCAGCAGCTTGACAGGGGGTGACGACGAGCAGTACTTC | CASSLTGGDDEQYF
NA | NA | TRBJ1-5 | TRBV20-1 | TGCAGTGCTAGGACAGGTATGAGTCAGCCCCAGCATTTT | CSARTGMSQPQHF
few | TRBD1 | TRBJ2-2 | TRBV9 | TGTGCCAGCAGCGTCTCAGGGGGCCAAGGAACCGGGGAGCTGTTTTTT | CASSVSGGQGTGELFF
NA | NA | TRBJ2-7 | TRBV29-1 | TGCAGCGGTGGGTCCCATTCCTACGAGCAGTACTTC | CSGGSHSYEQYF
many | TRBD1 | TRBJ2-7 | TRBV20-1 | TGCAGTGCCAGGCAGGCCACAGGGGGCGGATACGAGCAGTACTTC | CSARQATGGGYEQYF
many | NA | TRBJ1-1 | TRBV20-1 | TGCAGTGCTACCAACGGTGACACTGAAGCTTTCTTT | CSATNGDTEAFF
NA | NA | TRBJ1-2 | TRBV5-4 | TGTGCCAGCAGCCAAGAGGACGACTATGGCTACACCTTC | CASSQEDDYGYTF
many | NA | TRBJ1-2 | TRBV3-1 | TGTGCCAGCAGCCAGAGGGGAAATGGCTACACCTTC | CASSQRGNGYTF
NA | NA | TRBJ2-7 | TRBV3-1 | TGTGCCAGCAGCCAAGGGGTAACAAGCTTCTACGAGCAGTACTTC | CASSQGVTSFYEQYF
many | NA | TRBJ2-5 | TRBV5-1 | TGCGCCAGCAGCTTTGACAGGAGCGGAGAGACCCAGTACTTC | CASSFDRSGETQYF
few | NA | TRBJ2-7 | TRBV20-1 | TGCAGTGCTCAAACCACGAGCTCCTACGAGCAGTACTTC | CSAQTTSSYEQYF
many | NA | TRBJ2-7 | TRBV6-1 | TGTGCCAGCAGTGAACGCGGACAGAATGCCGTCTACGAGCAGTACTTC | CASSERGQNAVYEQYF
few | NA | TRBJ2-7 | TRBV7-2 | TGTGCCAGCAGCCTAACTCTTCTTGGGCCTACCGAAAGCTACGAGCAGTACTTC | CASSLTLLGPTESYEQYF
few | NA | TRBJ2-3 | TRBV12-3/TRBV12-4 | TGTGCCAGCAGCCCTGGACTACCCGCAGATACGCAGTATTTT | CASSPGLPADTQYF
NA | NA | TRBJ2-7 | TRBV12-3/TRBV12-4 | TGTGCCAGCAGTTTAGCGCGGTTGGGGTGGAGCTCCTACGAGCAGTACTTC | CASSLARLGWSSYEQYF
few | TRBD2 | TRBJ2-3 | TRBV5-4 | TGTGCCAGCAGCACCCAGCGGGGGGGGGCTCGAGATACGCAGTATTTT | CASSTQRGGARDTQYF
many | NA | TRBJ1-1 | TRBV3-1 | TGTGCCAGCAGCCAGTCTAGTCGATGGAGTGAAGCTTTCTTT | CASSQSSRWSEAFF
few | TRBD2 | TRBJ2-1 | TRBV9 | TGTGCCAGCAGCGTCGCCGGGACTAGCGGGAGTCATGAGCAGTTCTTC | CASSVAGTSGSHEQFF
NA | TRBD2 | TRBJ2-2 | TRBV9 | TGTGCCAGCAGCGTTGCTAGCGGGAGGATCAACACCGGGGAGCTGTTTTTT | CASSVASGRINTGELFF
NA | NA | TRBJ1-5 | TRBV6-1 | TGTGCCAGCAGTATTCCGGGACAAGGCCTTTGGAGTCAGCCCCAGCATTTT | CASSIPGQGLWSQPQHF
few | TRBD2 | TRBJ2-7 | TRBV4-1 | TGCGCCAGCAGCCACGGACTAGCGGGAGTCGCCTACGAGCAGTACTTC | CASSHGLAGVAYEQYF
few | TRBD2 | TRBJ2-1 | TRBV12-3/TRBV12-4 | TGTGCCAGCAGTTTCGGGACTAGCGGGAGGAATTGGGAGCAGTTCTTC | CASSFGTSGRNWEQFF
NA | NA | TRBJ1-2 | TRBV7-9 | TGTGCCAGCAGCTCCTCGGGAGACACCGAAGGTGACTACACCTTC | CASSSSGDTEGDYTF
few | TRBD2 | TRBJ2-1 | TRBV9 | TGTGCCAGCAGCGTAGGCGGGAGGGACTACAATGAGCAGTTCTTC | CASSVGGRDYNEQFF
many | TRBD1 | TRBJ2-7 | TRBV2 | TGTGCCAGCAGACGGACAGGGAGTGCCTCCGAGCAGTACTTC | CASRRTGSASEQYF
few | NA | TRBJ2-1 | TRBV7-2 | TGTGCCAGCAGCTTAGAGGTTCGGCAGGGCCCCTACAATGAGCAGTTCTTC | CASSLEVRQGPYNEQFF
few | TRBD1 | TRBJ1-2 | TRBV27 | TGTGCCAGCAGTCCCCCGACAGGGCGAGGCTACACCTTC | CASSPPTGRGYTF
few | TRBD2 | TRBJ2-5 | TRBV5-6 | TGTGCCAGCAGCCAAGTCACAGGCGGGAGAGAGACCCAGTACTTC | CASSQVTGGRETQYF
many | NA | TRBJ2-2 | TRBV29-1 | TGCAGCGCGGATAGCGACGCGAACACCGGGGAGCTGTTTTTT | CSADSDANTGELFF
many | TRBD1 | TRBJ1-5 | TRBV2 | TGTGCCAGCAATGGACAGGGATGGCAGCCCCAGCATTTT | CASNGQGWQPQHF
NA | TRBD1 | TRBJ2-2 | TRBV10-3 | TGTGCCGTTACCGGGACAGGGCCATCCGGGGAGCTGTTTTTT | CAVTGTGPSGELFF
few | NA | TRBJ1-5 | TRBV15 | TGTGCCACCAGCAGAGATCTTGGGCCCCAGCATTTT | CATSRDLGPQHF
many | TRBD2 | TRBJ2-1 | TRBV7-8 | TGTGCCAGCAGCTTAGAGACTAGCGGACGCGTCTGGGATGAGCAGTTCTTC | CASSLETSGRVWDEQFF
many | NA | TRBJ2-7 | TRBV30 | TGTGCCTGGAAGGGCGGAGGGCCCTACGAGCAGTACTTC | CAWKGGGPYEQYF
many | NA | TRBJ2-5 | TRBV30 | TGTGCCTGGAGACCCCAGACGAAGACCCAGTACTTC | CAWRPQTKTQYF
many | TRBD1 | TRBJ1-2 | TRBV20-1 | TGCAGTGCCCCGGGACAGAGTTCGGATGGCTACACCTTC | CSAPGQSSDGYTF
few | NA | TRBJ1-3 | TRBV13 | TGTGCCAGCAGTAAAGGAGCTGGAAACACCATATATTTT | CASSKGAGNTIYF
few | TRBD1 | TRBJ1-2 | TRBV11-2 | TGTGCCAGCATAGGGGCACAGGGGGACTATGGCTACACCTTC | CASIGAQGDYGYTF
few | NA | TRBJ2-7 | TRBV9 | TGTGCCAGCAGCGTAGGAATAGGTGGGATCTACGAGCAGTACTTC | CASSVGIGGIYEQYF
many | NA | TRBJ1-1 | TRBV18 | TGTGCCAGCTCACCGGGGACACAGGCGGATGCTGAAGCTTTCTTT | CASSPGTQADAEAFF
NA | TRBD2 | TRBJ2-5 | TRBV6-5 | TGTGCCAGCAGTTACTCACCGGGAGGGTCGGAAGAGACCCAGTACTTC | CASSYSPGGSEETQYF
many | TRBD1 | TRBJ2-1 | TRBV27 | TGTGCCAGCAGGCGAAAGGTTCGGACAGGGGGCCTTATTCCCTACAATGAGCAGTTCTTC | CASRRKVRTGGLIPYNEQFF